What follows are 18 T cell receptor beta chains derived from one specimen sequenced in a study of shared clonotypes between healthy human individuals. Only in-frame clones appear in the TCRdb table, and some are missing; sequencing was by immunoSEQ multiplex PCR. The sample gives over 1.5 million clones, 95% to 99% of which show up once; 0.45% is in the top ten. The sample consisted of naive CD4+ T cells sorted from blood. Subset in this sample: CD45RA+ positively selected. Receptors were obtained from a man aged 25 to 45 in good health.

The rearrangement links TRBV10-2 to TRBJ2-5; 9 bases match TRBD2. Germline V gene lookup returns CDR1 WSHSY and CDR2 SAAADI. V was clipped by 2 bases and J by 2 bases; unmatched bases: 3. The CDR3 length is 15 residues. CDR3 sequence reads: CASSERAGGQETQYF. In DNA form, the CDR3 reads TGCGCCAGCAGTGAGCGAGCGGGAGGACAAGAGACCCAGTACTTC.

This clone was counted a single time. The chain recombines TRBV7-7 with TRBJ2-5; no clear D. V lost 3 bases and J 9 bases, leaving 14 bases between the germline ends. Germline assignment: CDR1 SSHAT and CDR2 FNYEAQ (reference sequence). CDR3 length equals 13 residues. The CDR3 DNA sequence: TGTGCCAGCAGCTTTGGCCCAATGGTCCCCCAGTACTTC. It is translated as CASSFGPMVPQYF.

Turning to this clone: The same CDR3 can be traced to other DNA sequences in this sample. The chain combines TRBV15 with TRBJ2-3; D gene uncertain. The CDR3 has 11 residues. Looked up from germline, CDR1 is LNHNV and CDR2 is YYDKDF (reference sequence). The V and J ends lost 5 bases and 4 bases respectively, with 4 bases between them. The CDR3 is CATSGADTQYF. DNA of the CDR3: TGTGCCACCAGCGGAGCAGATACGCAGTATTTT.

This chain connects TRBV5-1 to TRBJ2-7; D is perhaps TRBD1 (6 bases). Germline V gene sequence: CDR1 SGHRS, CDR2 YFSETQ. Trimming removed 1 base at V and 0 bases at J, with 14 bases between. The CDR3 runs to 16 residues. In DNA, the CDR3 is TGCGCCAGCAGCTTGTTTGACAGGTCGAACTCCTACGAGCAGTACTTC. Amino acid sequence: CASSLFDRSNSYEQYF.

The chain joins TRBV7-9 to TRBJ1-1; D not certain. The germline CDR1 and CDR2 sequences are SEHNR and FQNEAQ (reference sequence). Deletions cut 2 bases from V and 3 bases from J, with 10 bases between. The CDR3 is 14 residues long. The CDR3 DNA reads TGTGCCAGCAGCTTATGGGTTGGGTACACTGAAGCTTTCTTT. It codes for CASSLWVGYTEAFF.

This chain uses TRBV18 with TRBJ2-7; D call uncertain. V was cut by 2 bases and J by 1 base, with 9 bases left in between. Germline CDR1 is KGHSH and CDR2 is LQKENI. There are 14 residues in the CDR3. The chain's CDR3 is CASSPTQSSYEQYF. CDR3 sequence (DNA): TGTGCCAGCTCACCAACACAGAGTTCCTACGAGCAGTACTTC.

CDR3 sequence: CASSFQREYNEQFF. In DNA, the CDR3 is TGTGCCAGCAGCTTTCAGCGGGAGTACAATGAGCAGTTCTTC. The gene calls are TRBV7-8 and TRBJ2-1, with 8 bases fitting TRBD2. The CDR3 contains 14 residues. Trimming took 3 bases from V and 4 from J; bases not matched to a gene: 2. Germline CDR1 and CDR2: SGHVS and FQNEAQ.

CDR3 sequence (DNA): TGTGCCTGGTCCCCCGGGCAGTTCTTC. As protein: CAWSPGQFF. This chain uses TRBV30 with TRBJ2-1; no reliable D call. Between the trimmed V and J ends, which lost 5 bases and 12 bases, there was a span of 8 bases. Germline V lookup: CDR1 GTSNPN, CDR2 SVGIG (reference sequence). The CDR3 length is 9 residues.

The J gene is TRBJ2-6, the V gene TRBV28; 8 bases are a match to TRBD1. The V segment lost 5 bases and the J segment 0 bases; nucleotides outside the gene matches: 12. CDR1 MDHEN and CDR2 SYDVKM come from the germline V gene. The CDR3 spans 19 residues. CDR3 bases: TGTGCCAGCAGTCAACCCCGACAGGGGCGATACTCTGGGGCCAACGTCCTGACTTTC. This gives the protein CASSQPRQGRYSGANVLTF.

The chain employs TRBV14 and TRBJ2-1; TRBD2 might be the D (6 bases). CDR1 and CDR2 from the germline V gene are SGHDN and FVKESK. This CDR3 region has 13 residues. Trimming stripped 0 bases from V and 9 bases from J, with 9 bases between. The chain's CDR3 is CASSQDFGGEQFF. Here the CDR3 DNA reads TGTGCCAGCAGCCAAGATTTCGGGGGTGAGCAGTTCTTC.

The rearrangement uses TRBV7-9 and TRBJ2-7; maybe TRBD1 (6 bases). Germline V gene sequence: CDR1 SEHNR, CDR2 FQNEAQ (reference sequence). Trimming took off 1 base at V and 1 base at J, with 8 bases between the two ends. The CDR3 is made up of 14 amino acids. The CDR3 coding sequence is TGTGCCAGCAGCTTAGTACAGGGTTCCTACGAGCAGTACTTC. It specifies CASSLVQGSYEQYF.

The chain uses TRBV2 and TRBJ2-7; TRBD2 agrees at 11 bases. The CDR3 is 14 residues long. Unmatched junction bases numbered 1, after V lost 3 bases and J lost 3 bases. From germline, CDR1 is SNHLY and CDR2 FYNNEI. CDR3 residues: CASSETSGNYEQYF. DNA for the CDR3: TGTGCCAGCAGTGAGACTAGCGGGAACTACGAGCAGTACTTC.

The rearrangement links TRBV6-6 to TRBJ2-1; the D gene is possibly TRBD1 (6 bases). This CDR3 region has 13 residues. The V end was cut by 5 bases, the J end by 5 bases, with 10 bases between. Germline V CDR1 and CDR2: MNHNY, SVGAGI (reference sequence). The DNA of the CDR3 is TGTGCCAGCAGTCCCCGGGACAACAATGAGCAGTTCTTC. As protein: CASSPRDNNEQFF.

This chain connects TRBV5-4 to TRBJ2-3, with 7 bases fitting TRBD1. CDR3 length: 15 amino acids. Germline V gene data show CDR1 as SGHNT and CDR2 as YYREEE (reference sequence). V lost 0 bases, J lost 9 bases, and 10 bases stayed unmatched. CDR3 residues: CASSLANRGIGTQYF. The CDR3 nucleotides read TGTGCCAGCAGCTTGGCCAACAGGGGAATAGGCACGCAGTATTTT. Using reference TRBV5-4 and TRBJ2-3 for the parts outside the CDR3, the full variable domain is ETGVTQSPTHLIKTRGQQVTLRCSSQSGHNTVSWYQQALGQGPQFIFQYYREEENGRGNFPPRFSGLQFPNYSSELNVNALELDDSALYLCASSLANRGIGTQYFGPGTRLTVL.

The gene calls are TRBV5-1 and TRBJ2-5, with a possible D match to TRBD1 (6 bases). The CDR3 sequence is 17 residues long. Trimming pared 7 bases from V and 2 bases from J, leaving 24 bases between. Germline assignment: CDR1 SGHRS and CDR2 YFSETQ. The CDR3 nucleotides are TGCGCCAGCCACGTGGGGCAGGGGATTTTGGATCAAGAGACCCAGTACTTC. Translated, it gives CASHVGQGILDQETQYF.

The rearrangement joins TRBV6-1 to TRBJ2-7, with 7 bases fitting TRBD1. Trimming at V came to 5 bases and at J to 2 bases, leaving 3 bases not matched to a gene. The CDR3 totals 13 residues. CDR1 is MNHNS, CDR2 SASEGT, per germline. The chain's CDR3 is CASSQQGTYEQYF. The CDR3 DNA follows: TGTGCCAGCAGTCAACAGGGGACCTACGAGCAGTACTTC.

This clone has only one observation. The CDR3 is CASSDGSGRNSYEQYF. Here the CDR3 DNA reads TGCGCCAGCAGTGACGGTAGCGGAAGGAACTCCTACGAGCAGTACTTC. V is TRBV10-2 and J is TRBJ2-7; a possible D gene is TRBD2 (6 bases). Trimming took 3 bases from V and 0 from J, leaving 15 bases between them. Germline V CDR1 and CDR2: WSHSY, SAAADI. CDR3 length: 16 amino acids.

This clone has a single count. The gene calls are TRBV28 and TRBJ2-7, with 8 bases aligning to TRBD1. The germline gives CDR1 MDHEN, CDR2 SYDVKM. The ends lost 5 bases at V and 5 bases at J; junction bases unmatched: 11. The CDR3 has 15 residues. This CDR3 is CASSVIGTGFDEQYF. In DNA form, the CDR3 reads TGTGCCAGCAGTGTTATCGGGACAGGTTTCGACGAGCAGTACTTC.